The 2 T cell receptor beta chains given below trace back to one sample, sequenced in a study of OX40 agonist ivuxolimab in advanced cancers. TCRdb's table, derived via immunoSEQ multiplex PCR, lists solely in-frame clones and lacks some. The top ten clones hold 4% to 5% of a sample with about 40,000 clones, more than 80% of them seen once. The sample in question was CD4+ or CD8+ T cells sorted from blood, obtained in a trial of the OX40 agonist ivuxolimab. The receptor source for this set is an adult with an advanced solid tumor such as melanoma, head and neck, liver or kidney cancer.

The chain is built from TRBV5-4 and TRBJ1-2; no clear D. The CDR3 covers 15 residues. Germline V gene data show CDR1 as SGHNT and CDR2 as YYREEE (reference sequence). V was trimmed by 0 bases and J by 0 bases, leaving 9 bases between them. CDR3 sequence (DNA): TGTGCCAGCAGCTTGGAGGGAAACGCTAACTATGGCTACACCTTC. It is translated as CASSLEGNANYGYTF.

The chain couples TRBV29-1 to TRBJ1-1, with D possibly TRBD1 on 6 matching bases. The CDR3 consists of 12 residues. The germline V gene encodes CDR1 SQVTM and CDR2 ANQGSEA. DNA for the CDR3: TGCAGTACAATTTCAGGGGACACTGAAGCTTTCTTT. It encodes CSTISGDTEAFF. The full variable domain, its missing parts supplied by reference TRBV29-1 and TRBJ1-1, is SAVISQKPSRDICQRGTSLTIQCQVDSQVTMMFWYRQQPGQSLTLIATANQGSEATYESGFVIDKFPISRPNLTFSTLTVSNMSPEDSSIYLCSTISGDTEAFFGQGTRLTVV.